The 17 T cell receptor beta chains below come from one sample, sequenced in a study of cytomegalovirus exposure and HLA in healthy donors. Primers for the PCR totalled 60 Vbeta and 13 Jbeta. Clones were sequenced by immunoSEQ multiplex PCR, and TCRdb holds only the in-frame ones, with some missing. Among under 150,000 clones, 8% to 10% were seen once, and the ten largest hold 3%. Sequenced sample: PBMCs. These receptor sequences come from a man in his thirties or forties in good health and CMV-seronegative.

This chain connects TRBV11-3 to TRBJ2-5, with a tentative D call TRBD1 (6 bases). Trimming pared 4 bases from V and 4 bases from J, leaving 13 bases between. The CDR3 is 14 residues long. Germline lookup yields CDR1 SGHNT and CDR2 YENEEA. CDR3 bases: TGTGCCAGCAGCTCGGACAGTTCAATAGAGACCCAGTACTTC. It yields the protein CASSSDSSIETQYF.

This clone has only a few counts. CDR3 nucleotides: TGTGCCAGCAGCCTCAAGGGGACAGGGGATCAGCCCCAGCATTTT. Amino acids: CASSLKGTGDQPQHF. The rearrangement uses TRBV16 and TRBJ1-5, with TRBD1 matching 10 bases. CDR1 is KGHSY, CDR2 FQNENV, per germline. V was pared by 4 bases and J by 5 bases, with 5 bases of the junction left unmatched. CDR3 length: 15 amino acids.

The chain recombines TRBV27 with TRBJ1-1; D gene unclear. The CDR3 runs to 11 residues. Germline loops: CDR1 MNHEY, CDR2 SMNVEV (reference sequence). V shed 6 bases and J shed 11 bases, with 13 bases lying between them. CDR3 sequence reads: CASRYGFSAFF. The CDR3 DNA reads TGTGCCAGCAGATACGGGTTTTCGGCTTTCTTT.

This clone was found a few times. The V gene is TRBV30, the J gene TRBJ1-2; 8 bases align to TRBD1. The J segment lost 2 bases and the V segment lost 1 base, leaving 3 bases of the junction unmatched. This CDR3 spans 14 amino acids. Germline CDR1 GTSNPN, CDR2 SVGIG (reference sequence). CDR3 in DNA: TGTGCCTGGAGTGAGACAGGGGTCAACTATGGCTACACCTTC. Its protein product is CAWSETGVNYGYTF.

This clone was counted only a few times. The rearrangement joins TRBV7-8 to TRBJ2-5, with D maybe TRBD1 (5 bases). CDR3 length: 14 residues. Germline assignment: CDR1 SGHVS and CDR2 FQNEAQ. V lost 5 bases and J 1 base, leaving 11 bases between the germline ends. The CDR3 loop is CASSARTSQETQYF. As DNA, the CDR3 is TGTGCCAGCAGCGCTCGGACAAGCCAAGAGACCCAGTACTTC.

CDR3 loop: CASSKGQGAAYNSPLHF. CDR3 in DNA: TGTGCCAGCAGCAAGGGACAGGGAGCAGCCTATAATTCACCCCTCCACTTT. The rearrangement joins TRBV6-4 to TRBJ1-6; TRBD1 matches 9 bases. This CDR3 comprises 17 residues. Per the germline V gene, CDR1 is MRHNA and CDR2 is SNTAGT. J was trimmed by 2 bases and V by 6 bases; bases with no gene match: 8.

Note on this clone: A junction boundary mismatches the germline segment, possibly from a read error. The chain is built from TRBV20-1 and TRBJ1-1; D is undetermined. The CDR3 is made up of 10 amino acids. Per germline, CDR1 DFQATT and CDR2 SNEGSKA (reference sequence). CDR3 protein: CSAVFKELVF. The CDR3 DNA sequence: TGCAGTGCTGTTTTTAAAGAGCTGGTCTTT.

Only a few counts were recorded for this clone. V gene TRBV18 combines with J gene TRBJ2-3; D uncertain. Trimming stripped 6 bases from V and 6 bases from J, with 7 bases between. Germline loops: CDR1 KGHSH, CDR2 LQKENI. The CDR3 covers 11 residues. The CDR3 sequence: CASSPGDTQYF. CDR3 sequence (DNA): TGTGCCAGCTCCCCCGGGGATACGCAGTATTTT.

This chain uses TRBV11-2 with TRBJ1-2; 8 nucleotides line up with TRBD1. J lost 6 bases, V lost 4 bases, and 19 bases had no gene match. The germline V gene has CDR1 SGHAT and CDR2 FQNNGV. This CDR3 is 18 amino acids long. CDR3 residues: CASSSLLSNRGGLHGYTF. In DNA form, the CDR3 reads TGTGCCAGCAGCTCCCTCTTAAGTAACAGGGGGGGCCTACATGGCTACACCTTC.

A few counts support this clone. The rearrangement links TRBV18 to TRBJ1-5; 9 bases fit TRBD1. The CDR3 covers 15 residues. The V gene end was trimmed by 0 bases and the J gene end by 7 bases; junction bases not matched to a gene: 4. Germline assignment: CDR1 KGHSH and CDR2 LQKENI. CDR3 region: CASSPPGQGDQPQHF. CDR3 in DNA: TGTGCCAGCTCACCACCGGGACAGGGTGACCAGCCCCAGCATTTT. Full variable domain (remainder filled in from reference TRBV18 and TRBJ1-5): NAGVMQNPRHLVRRRGQEARLRCSPMKGHSHVYWYRQLPEEGLKFMVYLQKENIIDESGMPKERFSAEFPKEGPSILRIQQVVRGDSAAYFCASSPPGQGDQPQHFGDGTRLSIL.

The table lists this clone with a few counts. This chain joins TRBV10-1 and TRBJ1-1, with D possibly being TRBD1 (6 bases). Deletions cut 7 bases from V and 1 base from J, with 13 bases between. CDR3 length equals 14 residues. Germline V gene sequence: CDR1 WNHNN, CDR2 SYGVQD (reference sequence). The CDR3 nucleotides are TGCGCCAGCACACCGGGGGGCGAGAACACTGAAGCTTTCTTT. Translated, it gives CASTPGGENTEAFF.

Concerning this clone itself: The germline gene is not matched at one end of the junction; a read error may be the cause. The chain links TRBV18 to TRBJ2-5; 8 bases are shared with TRBD1. Germline assignment: CDR1 KGHSH and CDR2 LQKENI. The CDR3 length is 14 residues. The CDR3 coding sequence is TGTGCCAGCACACCAAATGGACAGGGTTCGACCCAGTACTTC. This codes for CASTPNGQGSTQYF.

There are a few counts of this clone. V and J are TRBV7-6 and TRBJ1-2, with 8 bases matching TRBD1. The V and J ends lost 4 bases and 3 bases, in that order; junction bases with no gene match: 1. CDR1 and CDR2 (germline): SGHVS, FNYEAQ. This CDR3 spans 13 amino acids. CDR3 nucleotide sequence: TGTGCCAGCAGCTCGGGACAGGACTATGGCTACACCTTC. It yields the protein CASSSGQDYGYTF.

Details on this clone: Other nucleotide sequences in the sample specify the same CDR3. This chain uses TRBV5-1 with TRBJ2-1, with D maybe TRBD2 (6 bases). V lost 4 bases and J lost 4, with 18 bases in between. This CDR3 is built from 16 residues. CDR1 is SGHRS and CDR2 is YFSETQ in the germline V gene. CDR3 bases: TGCGCCAGCAGCCCGCTGTTGGGCGGGACTTACAATGAGCAGTTCTTC. Residues: CASSPLLGGTYNEQFF.

There are a few counts of this clone. The V gene is TRBV30, the J gene TRBJ2-5; possibly TRBD2 for D (7 bases). The CDR3 is made up of 13 amino acids. Germline V gene data show CDR1 as GTSNPN and CDR2 as SVGIG (reference sequence). The V gene lost 8 bases and the J gene lost 11 bases, with 24 bases spanning the gap. The CDR3 region has the DNA TGTGCCGGGACGAGGGGAGGGGGATACGCGCAGTACTTC. Translating gives CAGTRGGGYAQYF.

This clone appeared a few times. This chain connects TRBV18 to TRBJ1-5, with 7 bases matching TRBD1. With V trimmed by 3 bases and J by 3 bases, 2 bases remained unmatched. CDR3 length equals 14 residues. In germline, CDR1 is KGHSH, CDR2 LQKENI. Written as DNA, the CDR3 is TGTGCCAGCTCACCGACAGGGTTCAATCAGCCCCAGCATTTT. Protein sequence: CASSPTGFNQPQHF.

The sample holds a few counts of this clone. The J gene is TRBJ2-1, the V gene TRBV6-5; D remains unclear. Between the trimmed V and J ends, which lost 6 bases and 4 bases, there was a span of 16 bases. Per germline, CDR1 MNHEY and CDR2 SVGAGI. The CDR3 runs to 15 residues. The CDR3 DNA follows: TGTGCCAGCAGCTTCGAACGGGTATTATACAATGAGCAGTTCTTC. Protein sequence: CASSFERVLYNEQFF.